One T cell receptor (beta chain) is described in this entry. This sample is drawn from a study of OX40 agonist ivuxolimab in advanced cancers. Study details: The dose-escalation cohort had hepatocellular carcinoma, melanoma, renal cell or head and neck cancer.

Clones were sequenced by immunoSEQ multiplex PCR, and TCRdb holds only the in-frame ones, with some missing. The data show 80,000 to 95,000 clones, around nine tenths seen once. The germline CDR1 and CDR2 sequences are SGHVS and FQNEAQ. The CDR3 loop spans 14 amino acids. Deletions cut 5 bases from V and 3 bases from J, with 13 bases between. The material was CD4+ or CD8+ T cells sorted from blood, obtained in a trial of the OX40 agonist ivuxolimab. The chain is built from TRBV7-8 and TRBJ1-1; no clear D. The sequence was collected from an adult with an advanced solid tumor such as melanoma, head and neck, liver or kidney cancer. The CDR3 coding sequence is TGTGCCAGCAGCCCCCCGCCCGGGGACACTGAAGCTTTCTTT. Its protein is CASSPPPGDTEAFF.